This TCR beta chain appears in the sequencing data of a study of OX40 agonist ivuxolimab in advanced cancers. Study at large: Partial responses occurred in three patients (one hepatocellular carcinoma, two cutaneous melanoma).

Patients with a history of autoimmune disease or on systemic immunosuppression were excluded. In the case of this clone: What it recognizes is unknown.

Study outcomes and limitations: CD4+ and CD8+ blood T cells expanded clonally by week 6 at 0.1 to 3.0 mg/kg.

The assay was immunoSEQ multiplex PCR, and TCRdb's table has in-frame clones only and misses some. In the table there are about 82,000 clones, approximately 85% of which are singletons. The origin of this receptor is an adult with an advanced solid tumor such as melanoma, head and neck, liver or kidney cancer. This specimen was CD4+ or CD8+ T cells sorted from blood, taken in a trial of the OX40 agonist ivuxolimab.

CDR3: CASSSQGRAYGYTF. The CDR3 nucleotides are TGCGCCAGCAGCTCCCAGGGGAGGGCCTATGGCTACACCTTC. The chain joins TRBV5-1 to TRBJ1-2; D may be TRBD1 (6 bases). Germline V CDR1 and CDR2: SGHRS, YFSETQ. The CDR3 has 14 amino acids. Trimming stripped 3 bases from V and 4 bases from J, with 13 bases between.